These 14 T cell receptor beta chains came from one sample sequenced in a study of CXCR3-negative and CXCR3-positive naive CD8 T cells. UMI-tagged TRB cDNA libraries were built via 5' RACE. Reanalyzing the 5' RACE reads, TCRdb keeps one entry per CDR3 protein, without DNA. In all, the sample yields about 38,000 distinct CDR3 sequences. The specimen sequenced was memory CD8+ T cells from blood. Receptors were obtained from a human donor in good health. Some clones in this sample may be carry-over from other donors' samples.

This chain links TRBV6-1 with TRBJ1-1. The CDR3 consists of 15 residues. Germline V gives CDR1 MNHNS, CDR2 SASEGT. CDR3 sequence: CASTKGGEAVTEAFF.

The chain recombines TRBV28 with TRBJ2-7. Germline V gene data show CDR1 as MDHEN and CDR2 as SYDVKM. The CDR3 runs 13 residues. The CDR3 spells CASSFRIIDEQYF.

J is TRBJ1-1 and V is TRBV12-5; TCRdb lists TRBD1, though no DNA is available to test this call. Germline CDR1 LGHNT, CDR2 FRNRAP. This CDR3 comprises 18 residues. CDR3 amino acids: CASGLVPSGQGWGTEAFF.

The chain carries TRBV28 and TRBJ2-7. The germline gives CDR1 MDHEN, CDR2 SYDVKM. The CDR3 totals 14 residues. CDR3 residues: CASSLGNGRPEQYF.

This CDR3 is CASSQPNQPQHF. V and J are TRBV4-1 and TRBJ1-5. This CDR3 is 12 amino acids long. Germline V CDR1 and CDR2: MGHRA, YSYEKL.

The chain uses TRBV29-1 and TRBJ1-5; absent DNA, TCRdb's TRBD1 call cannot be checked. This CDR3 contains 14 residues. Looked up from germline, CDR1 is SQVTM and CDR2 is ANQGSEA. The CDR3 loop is CSATQGSANQPHHF. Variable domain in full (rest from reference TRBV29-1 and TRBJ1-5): SAVISQKPSRDICQRGTSLTIQCQVDSQVTMMFWYRQQPGQSLTLIATANQGSEATYESGFVIDKFPISRPNLTFSTLTVSNMSPEDSSIYLCSATQGSANQPHHFGDGTRLSIL.

The CDR3 loop reads CASSLGQGRAPDTQYF. The genes are TRBV5-1 and TRBJ2-3; TCRdb proposes TRBD2, but this gene call is untestable without DNA. This CDR3 is 16 amino acids long. From germline, CDR1 is SGHRS and CDR2 YFSETQ.

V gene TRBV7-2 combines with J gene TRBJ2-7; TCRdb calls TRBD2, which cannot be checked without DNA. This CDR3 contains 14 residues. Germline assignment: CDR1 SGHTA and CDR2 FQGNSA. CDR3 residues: CASSIPGLDYEQYF.

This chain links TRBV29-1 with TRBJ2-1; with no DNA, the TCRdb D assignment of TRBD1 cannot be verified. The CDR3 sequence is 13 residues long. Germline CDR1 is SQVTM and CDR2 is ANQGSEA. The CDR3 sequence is CSAGLFQAAEQFF.

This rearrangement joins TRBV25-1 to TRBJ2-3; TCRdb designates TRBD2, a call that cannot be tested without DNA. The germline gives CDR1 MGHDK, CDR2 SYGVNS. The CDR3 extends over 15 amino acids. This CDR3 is CASSTTSGSPDTQYF.

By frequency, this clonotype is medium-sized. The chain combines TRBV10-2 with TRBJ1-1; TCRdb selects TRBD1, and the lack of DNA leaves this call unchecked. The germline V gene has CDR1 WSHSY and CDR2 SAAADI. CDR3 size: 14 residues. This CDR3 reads CASSEGDRDTEAFF.

The CDR3: CATSEQGADAGELFF. This sequence joins TRBV24-1 and TRBJ2-2; checking the TCRdb D call of TRBD1 is not possible without DNA. The CDR3 is 15 amino acids. From germline, CDR1 is KGHDR and CDR2 SFDVKD.

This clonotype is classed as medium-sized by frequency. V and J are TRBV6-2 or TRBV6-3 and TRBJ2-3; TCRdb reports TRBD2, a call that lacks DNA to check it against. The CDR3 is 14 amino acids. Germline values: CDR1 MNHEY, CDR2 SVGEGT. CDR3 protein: CASSLSGESDTQYF.

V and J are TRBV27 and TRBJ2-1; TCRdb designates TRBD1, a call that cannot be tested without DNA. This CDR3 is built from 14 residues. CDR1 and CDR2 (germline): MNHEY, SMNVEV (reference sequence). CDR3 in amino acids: CASSLSQGLLGQFF.